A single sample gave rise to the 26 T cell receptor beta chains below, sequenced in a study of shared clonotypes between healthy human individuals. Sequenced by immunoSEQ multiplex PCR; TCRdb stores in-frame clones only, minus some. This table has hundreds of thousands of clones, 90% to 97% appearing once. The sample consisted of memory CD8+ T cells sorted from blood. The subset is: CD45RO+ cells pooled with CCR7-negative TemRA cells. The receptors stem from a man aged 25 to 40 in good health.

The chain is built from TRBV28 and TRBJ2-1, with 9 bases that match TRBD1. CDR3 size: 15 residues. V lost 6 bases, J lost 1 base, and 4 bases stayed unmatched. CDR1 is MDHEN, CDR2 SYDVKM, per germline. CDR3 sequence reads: CASRAGTGSYNEQFF. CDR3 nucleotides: TGTGCCAGCAGGGCCGGGACAGGGTCCTACAATGAGCAGTTCTTC. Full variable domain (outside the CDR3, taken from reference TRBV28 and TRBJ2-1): DVKVTQSSRYLVKRTGEKVFLECVQDMDHENMFWYRQDPGLGLRLIYFSYDVKMKEKGDIPEGYSVSREKKERFSLILESASTNQTSMYLCASRAGTGSYNEQFFGPGTRLTVL.

CDR3: CAISESWGGTEAFF. Here the CDR3 DNA reads TGTGCCATCAGTGAGTCCTGGGGGGGCACTGAAGCTTTCTTT. V gene TRBV10-3 combines with J gene TRBJ1-1, with D perhaps TRBD1 (5 bases). The CDR3 has 14 amino acids. V was cut by 0 bases and J by 4 bases, with 9 bases left in between. CDR1 and CDR2 from the germline V gene are ENHRY and SYGVKD.

CDR3 amino acids: CASTKRTSGSWSSYNEQFF. For the CDR3, the DNA is TGTGCCAGCACTAAGAGGACTAGCGGGAGTTGGAGCTCCTACAATGAGCAGTTCTTC. The chain links TRBV2 to TRBJ2-1; 13 nucleotides agree with TRBD2. This CDR3 is 19 amino acids long. Trimming removed 7 bases from V and 0 bases from J; junction bases left unmatched: 12. CDR1 and CDR2 (germline): SNHLY, FYNNEI.

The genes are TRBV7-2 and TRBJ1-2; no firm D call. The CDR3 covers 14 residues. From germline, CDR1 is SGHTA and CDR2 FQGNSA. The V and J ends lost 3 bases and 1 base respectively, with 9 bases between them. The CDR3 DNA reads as TGTGCCAGCAGCTTTATAGGCCTTAACTATGGCTACACCTTC. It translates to CASSFIGLNYGYTF.

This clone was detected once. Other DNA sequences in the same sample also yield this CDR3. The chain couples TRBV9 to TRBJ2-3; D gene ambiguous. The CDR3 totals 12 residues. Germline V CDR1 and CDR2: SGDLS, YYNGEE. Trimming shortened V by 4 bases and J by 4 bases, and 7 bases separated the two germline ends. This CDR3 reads CASSPDADTQYF. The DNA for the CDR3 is TGTGCCAGCAGCCCCGACGCAGATACGCAGTATTTT. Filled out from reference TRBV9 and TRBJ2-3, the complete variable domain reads DSGVTQTPKHLITATGQRVTLRCSPRSGDLSVYWYQQSLDQGLQFLIQYYNGEERAKGNILERFSAQQFPDLHSELNLSSLELGDSALYFCASSPDADTQYFGPGTRLTVL.

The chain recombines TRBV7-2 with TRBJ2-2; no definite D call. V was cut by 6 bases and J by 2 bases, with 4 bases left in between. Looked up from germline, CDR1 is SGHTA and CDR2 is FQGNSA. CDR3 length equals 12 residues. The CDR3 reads CASSRNTGELFF. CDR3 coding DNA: TGTGCCAGCAGTCGTAACACCGGGGAGCTGTTTTTT.

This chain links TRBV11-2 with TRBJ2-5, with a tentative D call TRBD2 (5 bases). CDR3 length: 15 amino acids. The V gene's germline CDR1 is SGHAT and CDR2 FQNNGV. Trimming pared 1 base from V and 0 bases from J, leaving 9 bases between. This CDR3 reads CASSLVWRDQETQYF. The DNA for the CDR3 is TGTGCCAGCAGCTTAGTCTGGCGGGACCAAGAGACCCAGTACTTC.

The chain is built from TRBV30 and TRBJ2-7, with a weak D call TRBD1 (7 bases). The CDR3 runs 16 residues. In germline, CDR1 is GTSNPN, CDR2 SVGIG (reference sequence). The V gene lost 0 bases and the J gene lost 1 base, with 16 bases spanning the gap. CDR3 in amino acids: CAWSVKVAGQSYEQYF. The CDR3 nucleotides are TGTGCCTGGAGTGTAAAGGTGGCGGGACAGTCCTACGAGCAGTACTTC.

In nucleotides, the CDR3 is TGCACCAGCAGCCTCGCTAGCGGGACCTCTGGGGCCAACGTCCTGACTTTC. Its protein is CTSSLASGTSGANVLTF. V and J are TRBV1 and TRBJ2-6; the table calls TRBD2, which could not be checked here. TRBV1 is designated a pseudogene. The CDR3 sequence is 17 residues long.

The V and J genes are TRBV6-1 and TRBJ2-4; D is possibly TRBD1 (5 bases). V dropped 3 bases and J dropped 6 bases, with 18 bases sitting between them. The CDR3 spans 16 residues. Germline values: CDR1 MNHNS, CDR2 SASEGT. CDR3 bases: TGTGCCAGCAGTGACGTAAGGACAAGTCAGGGAAACATTCAGTACTTC. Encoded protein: CASSDVRTSQGNIQYF.

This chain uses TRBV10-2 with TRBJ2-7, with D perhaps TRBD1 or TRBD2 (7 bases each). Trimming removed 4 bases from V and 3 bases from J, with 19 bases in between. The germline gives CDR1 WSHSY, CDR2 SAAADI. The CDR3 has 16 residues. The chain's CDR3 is CASSGGGQWPFYEQYF. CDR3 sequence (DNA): TGCGCCAGCAGTGGGGGGGGACAGTGGCCGTTCTACGAGCAGTACTTC.

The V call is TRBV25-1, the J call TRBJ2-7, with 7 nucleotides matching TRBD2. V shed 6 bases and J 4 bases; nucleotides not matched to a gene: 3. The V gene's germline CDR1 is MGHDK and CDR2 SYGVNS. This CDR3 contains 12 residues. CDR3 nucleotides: TGTGCCAGCAGCGGGAGGAATTACGAGCAGTACTTC. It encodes CASSGRNYEQYF.

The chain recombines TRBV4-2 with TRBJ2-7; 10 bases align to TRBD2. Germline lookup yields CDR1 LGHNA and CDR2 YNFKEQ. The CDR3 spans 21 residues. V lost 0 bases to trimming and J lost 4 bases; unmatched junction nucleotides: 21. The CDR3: CASSQDLMTSGYHPTRYEQYF. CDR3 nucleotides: TGTGCCAGCAGCCAAGATCTGATGACTAGCGGGTACCACCCTACAAGATACGAGCAGTACTTC.

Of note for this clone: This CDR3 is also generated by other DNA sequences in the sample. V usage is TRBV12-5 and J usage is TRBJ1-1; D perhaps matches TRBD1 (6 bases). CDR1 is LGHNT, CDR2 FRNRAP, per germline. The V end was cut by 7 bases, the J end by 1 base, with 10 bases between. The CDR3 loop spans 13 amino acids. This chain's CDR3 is CASALTGNTEAFF. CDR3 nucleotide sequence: TGTGCTAGTGCTCTGACAGGGAACACTGAAGCTTTCTTT.

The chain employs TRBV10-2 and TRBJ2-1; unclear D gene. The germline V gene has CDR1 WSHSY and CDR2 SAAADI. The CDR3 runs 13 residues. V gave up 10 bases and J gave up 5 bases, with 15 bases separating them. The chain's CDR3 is CATAYVFNNEQFF. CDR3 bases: TGCGCCACTGCCTACGTCTTTAACAATGAGCAGTTCTTC.

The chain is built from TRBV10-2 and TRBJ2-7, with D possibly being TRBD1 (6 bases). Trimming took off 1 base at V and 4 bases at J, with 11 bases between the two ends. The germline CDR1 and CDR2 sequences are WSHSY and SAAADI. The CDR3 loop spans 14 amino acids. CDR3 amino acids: CASSEWGRGYEQYF. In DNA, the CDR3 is TGCGCCAGCAGTGAGTGGGGTAGGGGGTACGAGCAGTACTTC.

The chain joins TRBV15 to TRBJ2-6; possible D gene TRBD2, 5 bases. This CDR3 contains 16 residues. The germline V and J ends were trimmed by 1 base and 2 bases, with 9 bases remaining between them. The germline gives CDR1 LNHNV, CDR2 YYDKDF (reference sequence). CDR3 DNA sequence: TGTGCCACCAGCAGAGCATCGGGGACTGGGGCCAACGTCCTGACTTTC. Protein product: CATSRASGTGANVLTF.

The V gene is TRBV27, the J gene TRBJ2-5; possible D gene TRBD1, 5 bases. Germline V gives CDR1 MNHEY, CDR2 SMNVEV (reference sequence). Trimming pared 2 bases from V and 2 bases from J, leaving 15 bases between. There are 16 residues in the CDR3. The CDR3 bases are TGTGCCAGCAGTTTAATCGCAGGGAAGGGGCAAGAGACCCAGTACTTC. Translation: CASSLIAGKGQETQYF.

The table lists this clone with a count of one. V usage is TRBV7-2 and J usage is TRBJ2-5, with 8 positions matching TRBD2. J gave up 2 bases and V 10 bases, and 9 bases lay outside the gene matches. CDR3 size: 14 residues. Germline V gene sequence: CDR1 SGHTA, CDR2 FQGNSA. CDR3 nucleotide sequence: TGTGCCACCAAACCCCGGGAGGGGCAAGAGACCCAGTACTTC. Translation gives CATKPREGQETQYF.

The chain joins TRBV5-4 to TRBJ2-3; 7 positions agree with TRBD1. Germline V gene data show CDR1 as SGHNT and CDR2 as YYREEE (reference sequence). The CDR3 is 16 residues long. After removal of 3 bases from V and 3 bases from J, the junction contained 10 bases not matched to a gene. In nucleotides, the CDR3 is TGTGCCAGCAGCTCGCTACAGGGGAGTAGGACAGATACGCAGTATTTT. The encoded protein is CASSSLQGSRTDTQYF.

CDR3 amino acids: CASSFRDSGHKAFF. DNA for the CDR3: TGTGCCAGCAGTTTCCGGGACAGTGGCCATAAAGCTTTCTTT. The chain combines TRBV28 with TRBJ1-1, with 7 bases lining up with TRBD1. The CDR3 sequence is 14 residues long. Germline CDR1 MDHEN, CDR2 SYDVKM. V was pared by 3 bases and J by 9 bases, with 10 bases of the junction left unmatched.

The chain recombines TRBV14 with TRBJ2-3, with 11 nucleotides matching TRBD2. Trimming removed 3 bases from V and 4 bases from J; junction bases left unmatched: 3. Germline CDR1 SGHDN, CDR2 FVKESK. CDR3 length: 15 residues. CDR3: CASSQPGLAADTQYF. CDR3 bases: TGTGCCAGCAGCCAGCCGGGACTAGCGGCAGATACGCAGTATTTT.

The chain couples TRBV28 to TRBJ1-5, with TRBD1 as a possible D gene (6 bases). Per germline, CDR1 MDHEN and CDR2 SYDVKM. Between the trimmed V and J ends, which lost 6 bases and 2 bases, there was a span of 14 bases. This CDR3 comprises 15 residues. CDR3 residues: CASSRSNRGNQPQHF. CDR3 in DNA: TGTGCCAGCAGCCGCAGTAACAGGGGCAATCAGCCCCAGCATTTT.

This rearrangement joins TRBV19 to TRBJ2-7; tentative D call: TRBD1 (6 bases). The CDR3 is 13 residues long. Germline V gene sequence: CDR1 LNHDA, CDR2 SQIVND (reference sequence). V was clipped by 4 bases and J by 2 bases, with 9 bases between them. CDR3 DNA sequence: TGTGCCAGTAGTACAGGGGCCACCTACGAGCAGTACTTC. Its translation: CASSTGATYEQYF.

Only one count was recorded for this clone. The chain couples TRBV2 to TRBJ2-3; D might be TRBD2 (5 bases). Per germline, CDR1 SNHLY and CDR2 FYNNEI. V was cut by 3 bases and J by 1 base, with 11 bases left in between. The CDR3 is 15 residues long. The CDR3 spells CASSDQDSRTDTQYF. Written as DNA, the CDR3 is TGTGCCAGCAGTGATCAGGACTCTCGCACAGATACGCAGTATTTT.

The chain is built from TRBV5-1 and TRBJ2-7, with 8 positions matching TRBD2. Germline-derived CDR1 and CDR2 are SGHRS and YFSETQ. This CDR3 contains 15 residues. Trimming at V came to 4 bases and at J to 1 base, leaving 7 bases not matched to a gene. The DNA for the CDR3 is TGCGCCAGCAGCCATGAAAGCGGGAGTTCCTACGAGCAGTACTTC. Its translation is CASSHESGSSYEQYF.